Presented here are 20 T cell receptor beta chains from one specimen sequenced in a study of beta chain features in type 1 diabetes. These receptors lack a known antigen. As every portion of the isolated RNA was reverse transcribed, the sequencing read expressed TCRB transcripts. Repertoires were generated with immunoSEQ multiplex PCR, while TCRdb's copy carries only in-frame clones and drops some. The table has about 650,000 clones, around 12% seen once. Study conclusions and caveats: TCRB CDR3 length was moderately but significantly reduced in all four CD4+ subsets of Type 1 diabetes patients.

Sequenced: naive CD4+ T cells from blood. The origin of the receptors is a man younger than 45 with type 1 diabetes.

The CDR3 bases are TGTGCCAGCAGCTTCCTTATGACCGGGAGCACAGATACGCAGTATTTT. It translates to CASSFLMTGSTDTQYF. The V call is TRBV11-2, the J call TRBJ2-3; D is undetermined. Trimming shortened V by 3 bases and J by 0 bases, and 13 bases separated the two germline ends. Looked up from germline, CDR1 is SGHAT and CDR2 is FQNNGV. This CDR3 region has 16 residues.

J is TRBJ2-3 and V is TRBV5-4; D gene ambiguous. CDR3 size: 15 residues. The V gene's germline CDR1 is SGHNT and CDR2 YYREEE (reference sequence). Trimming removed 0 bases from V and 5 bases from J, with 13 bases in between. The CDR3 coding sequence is TGTGCCAGCAGCTTGGGAGGCGGTAGTCGAGATACGCAGTATTTT. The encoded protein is CASSLGGGSRDTQYF. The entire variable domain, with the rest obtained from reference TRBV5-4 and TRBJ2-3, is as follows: ETGVTQSPTHLIKTRGQQVTLRCSSQSGHNTVSWYQQALGQGPQFIFQYYREEENGRGNFPPRFSGLQFPNYSSELNVNALELDDSALYLCASSLGGGSRDTQYFGPGTRLTVL.

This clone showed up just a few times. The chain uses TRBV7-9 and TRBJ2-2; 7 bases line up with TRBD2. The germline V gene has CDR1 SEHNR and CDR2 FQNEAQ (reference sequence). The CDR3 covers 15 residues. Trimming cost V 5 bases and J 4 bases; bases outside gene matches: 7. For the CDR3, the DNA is TGTGCCAGCAGCCGCAGGACTAGAAGCACCGGGGAGCTGTTTTTT. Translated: CASSRRTRSTGELFF. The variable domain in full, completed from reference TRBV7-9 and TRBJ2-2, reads DTGVSQNPRHKITKRGQNVTFRCDPISEHNRLYWYRQTLGQGPEFLTYFQNEAQLEKSRLLSDRFSAERPKGSFSTLEIQRTEQGDSAMYLCASSRRTRSTGELFFGEGSRLTVL.

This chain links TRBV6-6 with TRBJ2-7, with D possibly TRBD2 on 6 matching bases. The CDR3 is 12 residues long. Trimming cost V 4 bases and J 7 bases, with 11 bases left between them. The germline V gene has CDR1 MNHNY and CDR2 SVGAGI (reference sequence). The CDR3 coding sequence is TGTGCCAGCAGTTCCCCCGGACTAGAGCAGTACTTC. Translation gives CASSSPGLEQYF.

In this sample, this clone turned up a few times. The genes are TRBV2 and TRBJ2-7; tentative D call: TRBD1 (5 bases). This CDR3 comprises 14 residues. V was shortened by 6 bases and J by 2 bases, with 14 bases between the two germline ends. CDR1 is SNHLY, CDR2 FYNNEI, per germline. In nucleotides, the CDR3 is TGTGCCAGCAGCCCTCGGACACCCCCCTACGAGCAGTACTTC. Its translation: CASSPRTPPYEQYF.

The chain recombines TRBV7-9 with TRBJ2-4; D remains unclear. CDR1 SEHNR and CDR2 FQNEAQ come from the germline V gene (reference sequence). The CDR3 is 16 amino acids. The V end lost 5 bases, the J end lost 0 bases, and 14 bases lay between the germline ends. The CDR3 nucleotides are TGTGCCAGCAGCCCCACCGGGTACCTAGCCAAAAACATTCAGTACTTC. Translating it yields CASSPTGYLAKNIQYF.

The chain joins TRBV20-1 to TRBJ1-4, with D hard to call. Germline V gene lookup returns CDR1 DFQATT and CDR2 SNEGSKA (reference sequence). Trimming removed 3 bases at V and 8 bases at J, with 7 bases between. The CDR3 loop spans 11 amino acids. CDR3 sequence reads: CSARGGEKLFF. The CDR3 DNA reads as TGCAGTGCTAGGGGTGGGGAAAAACTGTTTTTT.

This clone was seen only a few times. CDR3: CASSRAGDTEAFF. CDR3 sequence (DNA): TGTGCCAGCAGCCGCGCGGGGGACACTGAAGCTTTCTTT. The chain is built from TRBV5-4 and TRBJ1-1; a possible D gene is TRBD1 (5 bases). Germline lookup yields CDR1 SGHNT and CDR2 YYREEE (reference sequence). CDR3 length equals 13 residues. The V end lost 4 bases, the J end lost 3 bases, and 10 bases lay between the germline ends.

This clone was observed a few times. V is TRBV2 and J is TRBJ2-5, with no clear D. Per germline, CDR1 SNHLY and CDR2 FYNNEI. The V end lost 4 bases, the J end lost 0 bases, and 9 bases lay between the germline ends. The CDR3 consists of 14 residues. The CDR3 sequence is CASSARTYQETQYF. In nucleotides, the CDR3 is TGTGCCAGCAGTGCCCGAACGTACCAAGAGACCCAGTACTTC. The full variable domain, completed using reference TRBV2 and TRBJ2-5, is EPEVTQTPSHQVTQMGQEVILRCVPISNHLYFYWYRQILGQKVEFLVSFYNNEISEKSEIFDDQFSVERPDGSNFTLKIRSTKLEDSAMYFCASSARTYQETQYFGPGTRLLVL.

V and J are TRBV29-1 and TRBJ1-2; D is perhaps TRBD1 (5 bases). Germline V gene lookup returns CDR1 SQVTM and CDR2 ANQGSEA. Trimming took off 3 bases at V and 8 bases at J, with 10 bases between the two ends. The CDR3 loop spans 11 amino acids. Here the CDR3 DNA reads TGCAGCGTTGATGGAGGGGTCGGCTACACCTTC. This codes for CSVDGGVGYTF.

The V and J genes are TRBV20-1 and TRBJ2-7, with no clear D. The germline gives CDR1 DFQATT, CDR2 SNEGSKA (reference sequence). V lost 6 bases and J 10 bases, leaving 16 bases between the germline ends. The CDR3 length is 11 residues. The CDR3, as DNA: TGCAGTGCGAGGCCCCAAGAGGCCCAGTACTTC. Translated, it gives CSARPQEAQYF.

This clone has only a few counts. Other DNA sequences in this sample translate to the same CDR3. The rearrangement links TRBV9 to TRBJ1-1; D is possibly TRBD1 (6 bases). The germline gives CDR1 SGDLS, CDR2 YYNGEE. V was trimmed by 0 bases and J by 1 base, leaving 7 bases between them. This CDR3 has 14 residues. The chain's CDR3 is CASSVGTANTEAFF. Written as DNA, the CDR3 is TGTGCCAGCAGCGTAGGGACAGCGAACACTGAAGCTTTCTTT. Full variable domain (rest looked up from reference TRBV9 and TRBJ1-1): DSGVTQTPKHLITATGQRVTLRCSPRSGDLSVYWYQQSLDQGLQFLIQYYNGEERAKGNILERFSAQQFPDLHSELNLSSLELGDSALYFCASSVGTANTEAFFGQGTRLTVV.

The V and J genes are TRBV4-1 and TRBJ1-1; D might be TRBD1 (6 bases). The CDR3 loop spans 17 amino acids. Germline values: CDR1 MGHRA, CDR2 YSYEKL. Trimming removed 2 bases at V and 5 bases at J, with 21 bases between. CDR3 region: CASSQRSVYQGWTEAFF. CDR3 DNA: TGCGCCAGCAGCCAACGATCTGTTTATCAGGGGTGGACTGAAGCTTTCTTT.

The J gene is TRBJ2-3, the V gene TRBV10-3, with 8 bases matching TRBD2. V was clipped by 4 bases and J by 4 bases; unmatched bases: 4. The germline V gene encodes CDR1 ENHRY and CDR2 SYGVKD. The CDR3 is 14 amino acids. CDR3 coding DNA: TGTGCCATCAGTGCAAGCGGGGGTTCAGATACGCAGTATTTT. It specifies CAISASGGSDTQYF.

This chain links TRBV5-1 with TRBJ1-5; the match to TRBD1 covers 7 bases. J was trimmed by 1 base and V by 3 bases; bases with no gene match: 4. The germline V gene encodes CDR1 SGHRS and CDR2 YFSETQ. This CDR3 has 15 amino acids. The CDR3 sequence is CASSSGTASNQPQHF. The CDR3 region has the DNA TGCGCCAGCAGCTCGGGGACAGCAAGCAATCAGCCCCAGCATTTT.

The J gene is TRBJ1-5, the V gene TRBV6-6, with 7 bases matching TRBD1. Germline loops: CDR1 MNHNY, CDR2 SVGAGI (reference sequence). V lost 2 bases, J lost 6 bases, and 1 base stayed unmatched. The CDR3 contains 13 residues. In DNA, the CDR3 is TGTGCCAGCAGTTACAAGGGGGCTCAGCCCCAGCATTTT. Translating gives CASSYKGAQPQHF.

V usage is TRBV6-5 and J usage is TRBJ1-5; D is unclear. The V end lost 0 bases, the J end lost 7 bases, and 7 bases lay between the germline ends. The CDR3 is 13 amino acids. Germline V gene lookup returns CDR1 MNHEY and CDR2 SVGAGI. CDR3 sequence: CASSYSREQPQHF. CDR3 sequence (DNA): TGTGCCAGCAGTTACTCCCGGGAGCAGCCCCAGCATTTT.

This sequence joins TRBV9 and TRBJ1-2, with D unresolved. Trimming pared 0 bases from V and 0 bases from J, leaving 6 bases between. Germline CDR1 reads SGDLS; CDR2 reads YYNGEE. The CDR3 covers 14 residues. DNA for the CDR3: TGTGCCAGCAGCGTAGCTGCCACTAACTATGGCTACACCTTC. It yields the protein CASSVAATNYGYTF. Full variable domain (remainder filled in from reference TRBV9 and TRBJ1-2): DSGVTQTPKHLITATGQRVTLRCSPRSGDLSVYWYQQSLDQGLQFLIQYYNGEERAKGNILERFSAQQFPDLHSELNLSSLELGDSALYFCASSVAATNYGYTFGSGTRLTVV.

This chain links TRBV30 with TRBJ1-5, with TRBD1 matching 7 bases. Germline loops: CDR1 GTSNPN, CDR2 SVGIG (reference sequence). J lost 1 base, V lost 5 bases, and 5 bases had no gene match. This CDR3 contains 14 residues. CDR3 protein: CAWGTAWSNQPQHF. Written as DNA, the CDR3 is TGTGCCTGGGGGACAGCGTGGAGCAATCAGCCCCAGCATTTT.

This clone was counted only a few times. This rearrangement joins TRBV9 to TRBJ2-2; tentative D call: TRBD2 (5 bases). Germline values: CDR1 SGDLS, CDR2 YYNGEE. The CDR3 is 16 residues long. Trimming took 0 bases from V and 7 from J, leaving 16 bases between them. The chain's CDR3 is CASSVAAAARVGELFF. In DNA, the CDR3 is TGTGCCAGCAGCGTAGCAGCGGCAGCGAGGGTCGGGGAGCTGTTTTTT.